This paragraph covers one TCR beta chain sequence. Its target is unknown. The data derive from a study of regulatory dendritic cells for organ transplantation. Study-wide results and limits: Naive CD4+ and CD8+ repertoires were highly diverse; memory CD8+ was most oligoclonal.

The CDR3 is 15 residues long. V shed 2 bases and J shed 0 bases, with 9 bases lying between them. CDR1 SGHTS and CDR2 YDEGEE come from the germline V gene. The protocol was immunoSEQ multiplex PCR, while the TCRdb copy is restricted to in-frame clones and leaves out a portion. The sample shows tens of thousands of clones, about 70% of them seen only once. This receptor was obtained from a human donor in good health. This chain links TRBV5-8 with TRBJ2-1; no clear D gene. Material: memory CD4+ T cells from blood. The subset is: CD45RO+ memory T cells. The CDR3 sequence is CASSLGGRSYNEQFF. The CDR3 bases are TGTGCCAGCAGCTTAGGCGGTCGCTCCTACAATGAGCAGTTCTTC.